These T cell receptor beta chains were read from a single sample in a study of T cell repertoires in cytomegalovirus infection. TCRdb analysed the reads with MiXCR anew, one entry per CDR3 protein. The table lists 300,000 to 400,000 distinct CDR3 sequences, 25% to 30% of them singletons, with 20% in the top ten. These receptors lack a known antigen. The material was cultured PBMCs, obtained from culture after CMV antigen stimulation. These receptors all come from a human donor in good health (CMV status not recorded). Some clones in this sample may be carry-over from other donors' samples. The CDR3 runs from the conserved cysteine through the conserved F or W. D genes are given only for firm matches. The listing skips clone size in some rows; elsewhere it reads once, few, many or a size class.

clone size: many; D gene: -; V gene: TRBV7-3; J gene: TRBJ2-3; CDR3 protein: CASSLEGTDTQYF; CDR3 DNA: TGTGCCAGCAGCCTTGAGGGGACAGATACGCAGTATTTT
clone size: -; D gene: TRBD2; V gene: TRBV12-3/TRBV12-4; J gene: TRBJ2-3; CDR3 protein: CASSPGTKIPDTQYF; CDR3 DNA: TGTGCCAGCAGTCCCGGGACTAAAATTCCAGATACGCAGTATTTT
clone size: -; D gene: TRBD2; V gene: TRBV5-1; J gene: TRBJ2-1; CDR3 protein: CASSLDGGRGREQFF; CDR3 DNA: TGCGCCAGCAGCTTGGATGGCGGGAGAGGTAGGGAGCAGTTCTTC
clone size: many; D gene: -; V gene: TRBV7-2; J gene: TRBJ1-1; CDR3 protein: CASSWGPMNTEAFF; CDR3 DNA: TGTGCCAGCAGCTGGGGGCCCATGAACACTGAAGCTTTCTTT
clone size: -; D gene: TRBD1; V gene: TRBV12-3/TRBV12-4; J gene: TRBJ1-1; CDR3 protein: CASQDRAWTEAFF; CDR3 DNA: TGTGCCAGCCAGGACAGGGCTTGGACTGAAGCTTTCTTT
clone size: -; D gene: TRBD2; V gene: TRBV6-8; J gene: TRBJ2-1; CDR3 protein: CASSPSGRAGEQFF; CDR3 DNA: TGTGCCAGCAGCCCTAGCGGGAGGGCCGGGGAGCAGTTCTTC
clone size: few; D gene: -; V gene: TRBV30; J gene: TRBJ1-6; CDR3 protein: CAWSVTENSPLHF; CDR3 DNA: TGTGCCTGGAGTGTTACGGAGAATTCACCCCTCCACTTT
clone size: -; D gene: TRBD1; V gene: TRBV19; J gene: TRBJ1-1; CDR3 protein: CASSFRTGRAYMNTEAFF; CDR3 DNA: TGTGCCAGTAGTTTTCGGACAGGAAGGGCCTATATGAACACTGAAGCTTTCTTT
clone size: -; D gene: -; V gene: TRBV20-1; J gene: TRBJ1-3; CDR3 protein: CSARDGRGSGNTIYF; CDR3 DNA: TGCAGTGCTAGAGATGGCAGGGGCTCTGGAAACACCATATATTTT
clone size: -; D gene: TRBD1; V gene: TRBV7-7; J gene: TRBJ2-5; CDR3 protein: CASSLLRPSGQGKETQYF; CDR3 DNA: TGTGCCAGCAGCTTATTGCGCCCGTCGGGACAGGGAAAAGAGACCCAGTACTTC
clone size: -; D gene: -; V gene: TRBV19; J gene: TRBJ2-6; CDR3 protein: CASSPQALQTGANVLTF; CDR3 DNA: TGTGCCAGTAGCCCTCAGGCCCTACAGACTGGGGCCAACGTCCTGACTTTC
clone size: -; D gene: -; V gene: TRBV19; J gene: TRBJ2-7; CDR3 protein: CASSIGAGPGDEQYF; CDR3 DNA: TGTGCCAGTAGTATAGGGGCGGGCCCGGGGGACGAGCAGTACTTC
clone size: few; D gene: TRBD1; V gene: TRBV6-5; J gene: TRBJ1-1; CDR3 protein: CASSNLDGTGNTEAFF; CDR3 DNA: TGTGCCAGCAGTAACCTCGACGGGACAGGGAACACTGAAGCTTTCTTT
clone size: -; D gene: TRBD1; V gene: TRBV6-5; J gene: TRBJ1-2; CDR3 protein: CASSSYQFETGLRLNYGYTF; CDR3 DNA: TGTGCCAGCAGTTCTTACCAATTTGAGACAGGGCTGAGGTTAAACTATGGCTACACCTTC
clone size: -; D gene: -; V gene: TRBV7-6; J gene: TRBJ2-3; CDR3 protein: CASSARRVGASTDTQYF; CDR3 DNA: TGTGCCAGCAGCGCGAGAAGGGTCGGGGCTAGCACAGATACGCAGTATTTT
clone size: -; D gene: TRBD2; V gene: TRBV7-3; J gene: TRBJ2-3; CDR3 protein: CASSSRGAGTDTQYF; CDR3 DNA: TGTGCCAGCAGCTCGCGGGGGGCTGGAACAGATACGCAGTATTTT
clone size: many; D gene: TRBD2; V gene: TRBV7-7; J gene: TRBJ2-2; CDR3 protein: CASSLRGLAGGTSPNTGELFF; CDR3 DNA: TGTGCTAGCAGCCTTCGTGGACTAGCGGGAGGTACCAGTCCGAACACCGGGGAGCTGTTTTTT
clone size: once; D gene: TRBD1; V gene: TRBV4-1; J gene: TRBJ1-5; CDR3 protein: CASSQEGGQGARPQHF; CDR3 DNA: TGCGCCAGCAGCCAAGAGGGGGGGCAGGGGGCAAGGCCCCAGCATTTT
clone size: -; D gene: -; V gene: TRBV19; J gene: TRBJ2-7; CDR3 protein: CASSPTGRTFSYEQYF; CDR3 DNA: TGTGCCAGTAGTCCAACCGGAAGGACCTTCTCCTACGAGCAGTACTTC
clone size: -; D gene: -; V gene: TRBV7-2; J gene: TRBJ2-3; CDR3 protein: CASILGALDTQYF; CDR3 DNA: TGTGCCAGCATCTTAGGGGCCTTGGATACGCAGTATTTT
clone size: -; D gene: TRBD2; V gene: TRBV24-1; J gene: TRBJ2-1; CDR3 protein: CATSDFSLSGGNEQFF; CDR3 DNA: TGTGCCACCAGTGATTTCTCCCTATCGGGAGGGAATGAGCAGTTCTTC
clone size: few; D gene: -; V gene: TRBV10-3; J gene: TRBJ1-1; CDR3 protein: CAISDSNRDNTEAFF; CDR3 DNA: TGTGCCATCAGCGATTCCAACAGAGATAACACTGAAGCTTTCTTT
clone size: -; D gene: -; V gene: TRBV4-1; J gene: TRBJ2-3; CDR3 protein: CASSQRQAGTDTQYF; CDR3 DNA: TGCGCCAGCAGCCAACGACAGGCGGGAACAGATACGCAGTATTTT
clone size: -; D gene: -; V gene: TRBV27; J gene: TRBJ1-2; CDR3 protein: CASSLLADSFYGYTF; CDR3 DNA: TGTGCCAGCAGTTTATTAGCGGACAGCTTCTATGGCTACACCTTC
clone size: -; D gene: -; V gene: TRBV24-1; J gene: TRBJ2-1; CDR3 protein: CATIRQGIYNEQFF; CDR3 DNA: TGTGCCACCATACGGCAGGGGATATACAATGAGCAGTTCTTC
clone size: -; D gene: TRBD2; V gene: TRBV20-1; J gene: TRBJ2-5; CDR3 protein: CSAGSGGGETQYF; CDR3 DNA: TGCAGTGCTGGTAGCGGGGGAGGAGAGACCCAGTACTTC
clone size: -; D gene: TRBD1; V gene: TRBV28; J gene: TRBJ1-5; CDR3 protein: CASSAGQGSQPQHF; CDR3 DNA: TGTGCCAGCAGCGCAGGACAGGGGAGTCAGCCCCAGCATTTT
clone size: -; D gene: -; V gene: TRBV7-3; J gene: TRBJ2-1; CDR3 protein: CASSNAGQPYNEQFF; CDR3 DNA: TGTGCCAGCAGCAATGCGGGACAGCCCTACAATGAGCAGTTCTTC
clone size: -; D gene: -; V gene: TRBV10-3; J gene: TRBJ2-7; CDR3 protein: CAISPGNSYEQYF; CDR3 DNA: TGTGCCATCAGTCCGGGAAACTCCTACGAGCAGTACTTC
clone size: -; D gene: -; V gene: TRBV11-1; J gene: TRBJ1-2; CDR3 protein: CASSLMEFYGYTF; CDR3 DNA: TGTGCCAGCAGCTTAATGGAGTTTTATGGCTACACCTTC
clone size: many; D gene: TRBD1; V gene: TRBV7-2; J gene: TRBJ2-7; CDR3 protein: CASSLGFGGRGNEQYF; CDR3 DNA: TGTGCCAGCAGCTTAGGGTTCGGCGGCAGGGGGAACGAGCAGTACTTC
clone size: -; D gene: TRBD1; V gene: TRBV28; J gene: TRBJ1-5; CDR3 protein: CASGNRDSSYSNQPQHF; CDR3 DNA: TGTGCCAGCGGCAACCGGGACAGTTCTTATAGCAATCAGCCCCAGCATTTT
clone size: few; D gene: TRBD2; V gene: TRBV6-5; J gene: TRBJ2-1; CDR3 protein: CASSYKASGRPIEQFF; CDR3 DNA: TGTGCCAGCAGTTACAAGGCTAGCGGGAGACCAATAGAGCAGTTCTTC
clone size: -; D gene: -; V gene: TRBV12-3/TRBV12-4; J gene: TRBJ1-5; CDR3 protein: CASSPSGRNQPQHF; CDR3 DNA: TGTGCCAGCAGCCCGTCGGGGCGGAATCAGCCCCAGCATTTT
clone size: few; D gene: -; V gene: TRBV7-2; J gene: TRBJ1-5; CDR3 protein: CASRTGPHGQPQHF; CDR3 DNA: TGTGCCAGCAGGACCGGGCCCCACGGACAGCCCCAGCATTTT
clone size: -; D gene: -; V gene: TRBV27; J gene: TRBJ1-1; CDR3 protein: CATSSGWQNTEAFF; CDR3 DNA: TGTGCCACGTCTTCCGGCTGGCAGAACACTGAAGCTTTCTTT
clone size: few; D gene: -; V gene: TRBV24-1; J gene: TRBJ1-5; CDR3 protein: CAPGHPHQPQHF; CDR3 DNA: TGTGCCCCAGGACACCCGCATCAGCCCCAGCATTTT
clone size: -; D gene: TRBD1; V gene: TRBV7-2; J gene: TRBJ1-1; CDR3 protein: CASSEQGASTEAFF; CDR3 DNA: TGTGCCAGCAGCGAACAGGGGGCGAGCACTGAAGCTTTCTTT
clone size: -; D gene: -; V gene: TRBV4-2; J gene: TRBJ2-5; CDR3 protein: CVSSQERQQETQYF; CDR3 DNA: TGTGTCAGCAGCCAAGAGCGACAACAAGAGACCCAGTACTTC
clone size: once; D gene: TRBD1; V gene: TRBV7-6; J gene: TRBJ1-3; CDR3 protein: CASSQTGAGNTIYF; CDR3 DNA: TGTGCCAGCAGCCAGACAGGGGCTGGAAACACCATATATTTT
clone size: few; D gene: -; V gene: TRBV4-1; J gene: TRBJ2-3; CDR3 protein: CASSQDRGGSTDTQYF; CDR3 DNA: TGCGCCAGCAGCCAAGATCGGGGCGGGAGCACAGATACGCAGTATTTT
clone size: -; D gene: TRBD1; V gene: TRBV11-2; J gene: TRBJ1-1; CDR3 protein: CASSPELGTGATEAFF; CDR3 DNA: TGTGCCAGCAGTCCCGAACTGGGGACAGGGGCCACTGAAGCTTTCTTT
clone size: -; D gene: -; V gene: TRBV7-2; J gene: TRBJ2-3; CDR3 protein: CASSLAGRTDTQYF; CDR3 DNA: TGTGCCAGCAGCTTGGCAGGGAGGACAGATACGCAGTATTTT
clone size: -; D gene: -; V gene: TRBV7-6; J gene: TRBJ1-1; CDR3 protein: CASSPLRPVRNPEAFF; CDR3 DNA: TGTGCCAGCAGCCCTCTGAGGCCGGTCCGTAATCCTGAAGCTTTCTTT
clone size: -; D gene: -; V gene: TRBV20-1; J gene: TRBJ1-3; CDR3 protein: CSARVSGFDSGNTIYF; CDR3 DNA: TGCAGTGCTAGAGTTAGCGGATTCGACTCTGGAAACACCATATATTTT
clone size: -; D gene: -; V gene: TRBV18; J gene: TRBJ1-4; CDR3 protein: CASSPRARGREKLFF; CDR3 DNA: TGTGCCAGCTCACCGAGGGCCCGAGGACGTGAAAAACTGTTTTTT
clone size: few; D gene: -; V gene: TRBV9; J gene: TRBJ1-4; CDR3 protein: CASSAGRGVANEKLFF; CDR3 DNA: TGTGCCAGCAGCGCCGGCCGAGGGGTAGCTAATGAAAAACTGTTTTTT
clone size: -; D gene: TRBD1; V gene: TRBV3-1; J gene: TRBJ1-1; CDR3 protein: CASSQDWGTGVIWKNTEAFF; CDR3 DNA: TGTGCCAGCAGCCAAGATTGGGGGACAGGGGTGATTTGGAAGAACACTGAAGCTTTCTTT
clone size: few; D gene: TRBD1; V gene: TRBV19; J gene: TRBJ2-2; CDR3 protein: CASSGTGDTGELFF; CDR3 DNA: TGTGCCAGTTCCGGGACAGGGGACACCGGGGAGCTGTTTTTT
clone size: few; D gene: TRBD2; V gene: TRBV7-8; J gene: TRBJ2-4; CDR3 protein: CASSLLAGGGDIQYF; CDR3 DNA: TGTGCCAGCAGCTTACTAGCGGGAGGCGGGGACATTCAGTACTTC
clone size: -; D gene: TRBD1; V gene: TRBV7-9; J gene: TRBJ1-2; CDR3 protein: CASSPQLTGDYGYTF; CDR3 DNA: TGTGCCAGCAGCCCCCAATTGACAGGGGATTATGGCTACACCTTC
clone size: many; D gene: -; V gene: TRBV7-2; J gene: TRBJ1-1; CDR3 protein: CASSSSAGDLEAFF; CDR3 DNA: TGTGCCAGCAGCTCCTCTGCAGGGGACCTTGAAGCTTTCTTT
clone size: many; D gene: TRBD1; V gene: TRBV7-3; J gene: TRBJ1-6; CDR3 protein: CASSFGTGDHSPLHF; CDR3 DNA: TGTGCCAGCAGCTTCGGGACAGGGGACCACTCACCCCTCCACTTT